This TCR beta chain was captured in a study of healthy donors' naive CD4 and CD8 T cells. The V end was cut by 5 bases, the J end by 6 bases, with 14 bases between. CDR1 is SGHVS and CDR2 is FQNEAQ in the germline V gene. This CDR3 comprises 13 residues. General study points: Positive CDR3 charge linked to CD4+ cells, negative to CD8+ cells.

Starting from roughly 0.45 ug of total RNA, TCR libraries were made with linear amplification. Per the original data handling: Under 80,000 TCR alpha transcripts were sequenced from 5 healthy donors. In TCRdb, the reads were re-called with MiXCR into one record per CDR3 protein. The V and J calls follow TCRdb's processing rather than the paper's. The sample consists of approximately 180,000 distinct CDR3 sequences, nearly 75% of them appearing once. To note about this clonotype: The antigen is undetermined.

Sample: naive CD4+ and CD8+ T cells sorted from blood, pooled from several donors. This clonotype was sampled from a pool of human donors in good health; the sample pools cells from several healthy donors. The chain employs TRBV7-8 and TRBJ2-7; possible D gene TRBD2, 5 bases. CDR3 region: CASSVGLNSEQYF. CDR3 sequence (DNA): TGTGCCAGCAGCGTCGGACTGAACTCCGAGCAGTACTTC.